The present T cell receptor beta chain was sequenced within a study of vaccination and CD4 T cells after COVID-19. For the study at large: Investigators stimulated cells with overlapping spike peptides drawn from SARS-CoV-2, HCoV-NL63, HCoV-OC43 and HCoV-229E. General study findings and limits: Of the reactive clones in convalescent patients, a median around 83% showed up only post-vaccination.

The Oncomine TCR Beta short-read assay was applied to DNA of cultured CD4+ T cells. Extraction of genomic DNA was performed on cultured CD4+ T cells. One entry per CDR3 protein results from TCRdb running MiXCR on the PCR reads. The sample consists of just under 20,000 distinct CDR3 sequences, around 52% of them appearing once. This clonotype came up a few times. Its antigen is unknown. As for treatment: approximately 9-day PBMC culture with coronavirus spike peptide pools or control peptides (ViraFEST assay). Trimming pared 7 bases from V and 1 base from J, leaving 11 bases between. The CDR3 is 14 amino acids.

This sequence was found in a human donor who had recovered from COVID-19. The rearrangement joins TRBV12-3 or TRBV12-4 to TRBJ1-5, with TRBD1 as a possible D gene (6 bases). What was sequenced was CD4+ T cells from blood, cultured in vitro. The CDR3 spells CASNDRSSNQPQHF. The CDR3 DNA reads TGTGCCAGCAACGACAGGTCGAGCAATCAGCCCCAGCATTTT.